The rows below give T cell receptor beta chains drawn from one sample of a study of cytomegalovirus exposure and HLA in healthy donors. Method: immunoSEQ multiplex PCR; TCRdb's copy keeps in-frame clones and lacks some. Among 99,000 or so clones, approximately 78% were seen once, and the ten largest hold roughly 1.9%. Sample: PBMCs. The receptors were sampled from a woman in her forties in good health and CMV-seronegative. Both conserved end residues are part of each CDR3. Each record gives: clone size, J gene, D gene, V gene, CDR3 DNA, CDR3 protein. D genes are given only for firm matches. Some rows have no size entry. The others give once, few or many, or a class for an expanded clone.

clone_size: once
j_call: TRBJ1-3
d_call: TRBD1
v_call: TRBV7-2
cdr3_nt: TGTGCCAGCAGCTTAGATAACAGGGGTTACGGAAACACCATATATTTT
cdr3_aa: CASSLDNRGYGNTIYF

clone_size: -
j_call: TRBJ2-1
d_call: TRBD2
v_call: TRBV4-1
cdr3_nt: TGCGCCAGCCGCCCAGCGGGAGCTAGTGAGCAGTTCTTC
cdr3_aa: CASRPAGASEQFF

clone_size: -
j_call: TRBJ2-1
d_call: -
v_call: TRBV10-3
cdr3_nt: TGTGCCATCAGTGGGGACTTCCTAAACAATGAGCAGTTCTTC
cdr3_aa: CAISGDFLNNEQFF

clone_size: -
j_call: TRBJ2-3
d_call: TRBD1
v_call: TRBV4-3
cdr3_nt: TGCGCCAGCAGCCCCGACAGGGCCGGCACAGATACGCAGTATTTT
cdr3_aa: CASSPDRAGTDTQYF

clone_size: few
j_call: TRBJ2-3
d_call: TRBD2
v_call: TRBV7-9
cdr3_nt: TGTGCCAACCTTCCGGCGGGAGTGATAGATACGCAGTATTTT
cdr3_aa: CANLPAGVIDTQYF

clone_size: -
j_call: TRBJ2-5
d_call: -
v_call: TRBV5-4
cdr3_nt: TGTGCCAGCAGCTGGCCCCTCGGGGAGACCCAGTACTTC
cdr3_aa: CASSWPLGETQYF

clone_size: -
j_call: TRBJ2-1
d_call: TRBD2
v_call: TRBV28
cdr3_nt: TGTGCCAGCAATTCCCTTTGGGCGCCGGGGAGGGAGGAGTACCACTTCTTC
cdr3_aa: CASNSLWAPGREEYHFF

clone_size: -
j_call: TRBJ2-7
d_call: TRBD1
v_call: TRBV7-2
cdr3_nt: TGTGCCAGCAGCCCGAGACAGGGACGCTACGAGCAGTACTTC
cdr3_aa: CASSPRQGRYEQYF

clone_size: -
j_call: TRBJ1-2
d_call: -
v_call: TRBV5-6
cdr3_nt: TGTGCCAGCAGCCCGGTCTTGGGTGGAGGCTATGGCTACACCTTC
cdr3_aa: CASSPVLGGGYGYTF

clone_size: -
j_call: TRBJ1-3
d_call: -
v_call: TRBV19
cdr3_nt: TGTGCCAGTAGTCGCGGTGCTGGAAACACCATATATTTT
cdr3_aa: CASSRGAGNTIYF

clone_size: -
j_call: TRBJ2-7
d_call: TRBD2
v_call: TRBV6-5
cdr3_nt: TGTGCCAGCAGCCTGGGGACTAGTTCAAACGAGCAGTACTTC
cdr3_aa: CASSLGTSSNEQYF

clone_size: -
j_call: TRBJ2-1
d_call: -
v_call: TRBV19
cdr3_nt: TGTGCCAGTATGGCCCGCCGGGAGAGGGGGCAGTTCTTC
cdr3_aa: CASMARRERGQFF